The 14 T cell receptor beta chains below come from one sample, sequenced in a study of cytomegalovirus exposure and HLA in healthy donors. Amplification used 60 Vbeta primers and 13 Jbeta primers. The data were produced by immunoSEQ multiplex PCR, yet TCRdb's version contains in-frame clones alone and is incomplete. The data show over 150,000 clones, with about three quarters seen just once and about 3.4% held by the top ten. The sequencing sample was made of PBMCs. The receptors here all came from a woman between 50 and 59 years old in good health and CMV-seropositive.

The rearrangement links TRBV5-1 to TRBJ1-1; D might be TRBD1 (6 bases). The CDR3 runs 15 residues. V gave up 5 bases and J gave up 7 bases, with 21 bases separating them. Germline assignment: CDR1 SGHRS and CDR2 YFSETQ. The CDR3 DNA follows: TGCGCCAGCAGATCCCAGGGGCTGGAGATTAATGAAGCTTTCTTT. Amino acids: CASRSQGLEINEAFF.

This rearrangement joins TRBV9 to TRBJ1-5, with D possibly TRBD1 on 5 matching bases. Trimming pared 4 bases from V and 1 base from J, leaving 15 bases between. Germline assignment: CDR1 SGDLS and CDR2 YYNGEE. The CDR3 spans 16 residues. The CDR3 loop reads CASSKGEPQSNQPQHF. CDR3 coding DNA: TGTGCCAGCAGCAAAGGGGAACCGCAAAGCAATCAGCCCCAGCATTTT.

This clone was recorded only once. CDR3 region: CASSPPYGERDTQYF. As DNA, the CDR3 is TGTGCCAGCAGCCCCCCCTACGGGGAGAGGGATACGCAGTATTTT. This chain uses TRBV11-2 with TRBJ2-3, with D tentatively TRBD2 (5 bases). The CDR3 is made up of 15 amino acids. Trimming stripped 5 bases from V and 6 bases from J, with 18 bases between. The germline V gene has CDR1 SGHAT and CDR2 FQNNGV.

The chain uses TRBV10-3 and TRBJ2-7; 9 nucleotides line up with TRBD2. V gave up 3 bases and J gave up 2 bases; unmatched junction bases: 5. Looked up from germline, CDR1 is ENHRY and CDR2 is SYGVKD. The length of the CDR3 is 15 residues. The CDR3 is CAISDVLAGTYEQYF. CDR3 nucleotide sequence: TGTGCCATCAGTGATGTGCTAGCGGGGACCTACGAGCAGTACTTC.

V is TRBV5-1 and J is TRBJ1-1, with 7 bases lining up with TRBD1. Germline V CDR1 and CDR2: SGHRS, YFSETQ. Trimming removed 1 base from V and 8 bases from J; junction bases left unmatched: 8. CDR3 length equals 14 residues. CDR3 protein: CASSLSTGWDEAFF. Here the CDR3 DNA reads TGCGCCAGCAGCTTGTCGACAGGGTGGGACGAAGCTTTCTTT.

On this clone itself: This same CDR3 is encoded by further DNA sequences in the sample. The rearrangement joins TRBV19 to TRBJ2-1; 13 bases match TRBD2. Losses at the gene ends were 5 bases for V and 7 bases for J; bases not matched to a gene: 5. Per the germline V gene, CDR1 is LNHDA and CDR2 is SQIVND (reference sequence). This CDR3 has 15 residues. This CDR3 reads CASSRTSGSLNEQFF. In nucleotides, the CDR3 is TGTGCCAGTAGTCGGACTAGCGGGAGCCTAAATGAGCAGTTCTTC.

V usage is TRBV2 and J usage is TRBJ2-3, with D possibly TRBD2 on 5 matching bases. The CDR3 spans 14 residues. With 10 bases removed from V and 0 bases from J, the gap between germline ends came to 14 bases. Germline values: CDR1 SNHLY, CDR2 FYNNEI. The CDR3 here is CATKGGRSTDTQYF. The CDR3 DNA sequence: TGTGCCACCAAAGGAGGCAGAAGCACAGATACGCAGTATTTT.

This clone was counted only a few times. The rearrangement links TRBV30 to TRBJ2-1, with 9 bases that match TRBD1. Germline V gene data show CDR1 as GTSNPN and CDR2 as SVGIG (reference sequence). CDR3 length: 14 residues. Trimming at V came to 7 bases and at J to 7 bases, leaving 11 bases not matched to a gene. The CDR3 reads CASRGGTGTNEQFF. In DNA, the CDR3 is TGTGCCTCCCGAGGTGGGACAGGGACAAATGAGCAGTTCTTC.

The rearrangement joins TRBV6-5 to TRBJ1-1; no definite D call. The CDR3 has 13 amino acids. Germline loops: CDR1 MNHEY, CDR2 SVGAGI. The germline V and J ends were trimmed by 2 bases and 5 bases, with 9 bases remaining between them. CDR3 DNA: TGTGCCAGCAGTTACAGGGCGGGGACTGAAGCTTTCTTT. Protein sequence: CASSYRAGTEAFF.

The gene calls are TRBV19 and TRBJ2-2; TRBD1 agrees at 7 bases. Germline V lookup: CDR1 LNHDA, CDR2 SQIVND (reference sequence). CDR3 size: 15 residues. J was trimmed by 10 bases and V by 5 bases; bases with no gene match: 13. CDR3 loop: CASSQGQRLGVELFF. CDR3 coding DNA: TGTGCCAGTAGTCAGGGACAGAGGCTTGGAGTGGAGCTGTTTTTT. Together with reference TRBV19 and TRBJ2-2, the CDR3 gives the full variable domain: DGGITQSPKYLFRKEGQNVTLSCEQNLNHDAMYWYRQDPGQGLRLIYYSQIVNDFQKGDIAEGYSVSREKKESFPLTVTSAQKNPTAFYLCASSQGQRLGVELFFGEGSRLTVL.

The genes are TRBV18 and TRBJ1-1, with TRBD1 identical over 7 bases. With V trimmed by 3 bases and J by 0 bases, 7 bases remained unmatched. Germline CDR1 KGHSH, CDR2 LQKENI. The CDR3 extends over 16 amino acids. The CDR3 DNA follows: TGTGCCAGCTCACCGCTCGGGACAGTCTTGAACACTGAAGCTTTCTTT. Protein sequence: CASSPLGTVLNTEAFF.

This chain uses TRBV6-1 with TRBJ1-2; weak D call: TRBD1 (6 bases). The CDR3 spans 14 residues. Trimming stripped 5 bases from V and 1 base from J, with 11 bases between. CDR1 is MNHNS and CDR2 is SASEGT in the germline V gene. In DNA form, the CDR3 reads TGTGCCAGCAGTTCAACAGGGAATAACTATGGCTACACCTTC. It is translated as CASSSTGNNYGYTF.

V is TRBV7-2 and J is TRBJ1-5; no firm D call. Trimming cost V 4 bases and J 3 bases, with 19 bases left between them. The CDR3 runs 17 residues. The V gene's germline CDR1 is SGHTA and CDR2 FQGNSA. CDR3 in amino acids: CASSSTGRQYINQPQHF. The CDR3 DNA is TGTGCCAGCAGCTCCACGGGTAGGCAGTACATCAATCAGCCCCAGCATTTT. Looking up the rest from reference TRBV7-2 and TRBJ1-5 gives the full variable domain: GAGVSQSPSNKVTEKGKDVELRCDPISGHTALYWYRQSLGQGLEFLIYFQGNSAPDKSGLPSDRFSAERTGGSVSTLTIQRTQQEDSAVYLCASSSTGRQYINQPQHFGDGTRLSIL.

This chain links TRBV10-3 with TRBJ1-1; 8 positions agree with TRBD1. The germline gives CDR1 ENHRY, CDR2 SYGVKD. The CDR3 has 12 residues. Trimming cost V 8 bases and J 4 bases; bases outside gene matches: 3. CDR3 in DNA: TGTGCCATCCGGACAGGGTCCACTGAAGCTTTCTTT. This encodes CAIRTGSTEAFF.